Sequencing of this T cell receptor (beta chain) was carried out in a study of T cell changes during pregnancy in multiple sclerosis. The data were produced by immunoSEQ multiplex PCR, yet TCRdb's version contains in-frame clones alone and is incomplete. The sample lists approximately 20,000 clones, approximately 89% occurring once. Trimming took 4 bases from V and 8 from J; bases not matched to a gene: 10. This CDR3 contains 16 residues. Germline V gives CDR1 MNHEY, CDR2 SMNVEV (reference sequence). Sequences were derived from CD8+ T cells from peripheral blood mononuclear cells, sampled after pregnancy. The J gene is TRBJ2-1, the V gene TRBV27; 11 bases agree with TRBD2. The receptor was derived from a female donor in good health, enrolled as a control in a pregnancy study. The CDR3 spells CASSSLLAGGPDEQFF. Written as DNA, the CDR3 is TGTGCCAGCAGTTCCCTTCTAGCGGGGGGCCCCGATGAGCAGTTCTTC.